This T cell receptor beta chain is from a study of blood T cell repertoires in COVID-19 (dated by TCRdb to 2018 to 2020). Some background on the complete study: Collaborator samples came from the United States, Italy and Spain and covered acute and convalescent phases of COVID-19. Samples were obtained from the ongoing ImmuneRACE study (first 160 participants) and from about 1,300 subjects provided by 6 global collaborators. Where available, HLA class I and class II types were obtained from metadata supplied by the sample provider rather than from assay-based typing. The prospective study material was composed of cDNA or gDNA derived from T cells, B-cell-depleted T cells, or PBMCs. The dataset comprised deeply sampled blood TCRbeta repertoires from subjects exposed to, actively infected with, or recovered from COVID-19. A freely available public database, intended as a resource for researchers studying the immune response to SARS-CoV-2, is where the repertoires were released. Nearly every sample came with metadata listing a de-identified subject ID, COVID-19 status, age in years and sex. Study-level results and caveats: The amount of clinical and demographic metadata varied by source and participant and was provided uncurated.

In regard to this clone: Its specific antigen is unknown. The record has no base qualities; no much larger clone is one base away.

The immunoSEQ Assay, a bias-controlled multiplex PCR, was used to amplify TCRbeta CDR3 regions from genomic DNA. Processing in the source paper ran as follows. The number of nucleated cells in each sample was estimated from the amplification of reference gene primers within the assay. Sequence reads were collapsed and filtered to measure the absolute abundance of every unique TCRbeta CDR3 rearrangement. For each sample, productive Simpson clonality was calculated as the square root of Simpson's diversity index over productive rearrangements. Not all clones reach the TCRdb copy of this immuneACCESS table, which keeps in-frame sequences only. Checked studies attribute under half of the gap to unresolved V genes and leave the rest unexplained. V, J and clone size were drawn from that table, and D and trimming were deduced from the DNA. The sample records some 100,000 clones, roughly 86% of which are singletons. Jointly, the top ten make up around 7.2% of the sample.

Whole blood was collected in K2EDTA tubes by collaborating institutions according to the institutions' own protocols. For TCRbeta analysis, collaborator samples were shipped as frozen whole blood, as isolated PBMCs, or as DNA extracted from either sample type. Looking up the germline V gene yields CDR1 KGHSH and CDR2 LQKENI. Spanning cysteine to phenylalanine, the CDR3 consists of 16 amino acids. CDR3 DNA only is kept here, 48 bases in frame from base 1. From V the trimming removes 3 bases and from J it removes 4 bases, while the gene matches leave 8 bases of the junction unaccounted for. The sequence derives from a man aged 50 to 60 with active or convalescent COVID-19. The sample taken for sequencing was peripheral blood. The V gene is TRBV18 and the J gene is TRBJ1-5; 8 central bases correspond to TRBD1. The CDR3 amino acid sequence is: CASSPTTGEWNQPQHF. The bases are TGTGCCAGCTCACCGACGACAGGGGAGTGGAATCAGCCCCAGCATTTT.